These 32 T cell receptor beta chains originate from one sample sequenced in a study of blood T cell repertoires in COVID-19. Measured with immunoSEQ multiplex PCR; TCRdb has only the in-frame clones, and not every one. Of roughly 60,000 clones detected, roughly 80% appear once; the ten largest clones hold about 6%. The material sequenced was peripheral blood. Receptors originate from a human donor in a cohort sampled during active or convalescent COVID-19.

The V gene is TRBV4-2, the J gene TRBJ1-5; tentative D call: TRBD1 (5 bases). The V end was cut by 0 bases, the J end by 11 bases, with 17 bases between. The germline gives CDR1 LGHNA, CDR2 YNFKEQ. The CDR3 has 15 amino acids. CDR3 sequence reads: CASSQEERLTGAQHF. The DNA for the CDR3 is TGTGCCAGCAGCCAAGAAGAAAGGCTTACAGGAGCCCAGCATTTT.

The CDR3 DNA is TGTGCCAGCAGTCGGACAGGTACCCACGAGCAGTACTTC. Translating it yields CASSRTGTHEQYF. The chain has TRBV6-5 and TRBJ2-7; 7 bases map to TRBD1. CDR1 and CDR2 from the germline V gene are MNHEY and SVGAGI. Trimming removed 5 bases from V and 5 bases from J; junction bases left unmatched: 6. The CDR3 consists of 13 residues.

The genes are TRBV5-1 and TRBJ1-1; weak D call: TRBD1 (5 bases). CDR3 length equals 14 residues. V was pared by 0 bases and J by 3 bases, with 9 bases between. CDR1 is SGHRS, CDR2 YFSETQ, per germline. CDR3: CASSLEGRDTEAFF. As DNA, the CDR3 is TGCGCCAGCAGCTTGGAGGGCAGGGACACTGAAGCTTTCTTT.

The rearrangement joins TRBV20-1 to TRBJ1-2; maybe TRBD1 (5 bases). Germline V gene data show CDR1 as DFQATT and CDR2 as SNEGSKA (reference sequence). Trimming removed 3 bases at V and 3 bases at J, with 11 bases between. CDR3 length: 13 residues. In nucleotides, the CDR3 is TGCAGTGCTAGTGGTGCAGGGTACTATGGCTACACCTTC. This gives the protein CSASGAGYYGYTF.

This chain links TRBV7-2 with TRBJ2-5; TRBD2 is a possible D gene (7 bases). CDR3 length: 16 amino acids. Trimming pared 0 bases from V and 0 bases from J, leaving 11 bases between. The germline gives CDR1 SGHTA, CDR2 FQGNSA. The CDR3 sequence is CASSLAGGGNQETQYF. In DNA form, the CDR3 reads TGTGCCAGCAGCTTAGCGGGAGGGGGAAACCAAGAGACCCAGTACTTC. The whole variable domain, remainder taken from reference TRBV7-2 and TRBJ2-5, is GAGVSQSPSNKVTEKGKDVELRCDPISGHTALYWYRQSLGQGLEFLIYFQGNSAPDKSGLPSDRFSAERTGGSVSTLTIQRTQQEDSAVYLCASSLAGGGNQETQYFGPGTRLLVL.

The rearrangement joins TRBV10-3 to TRBJ1-4; tentatively, D is TRBD1 (5 bases). The germline CDR1 and CDR2 sequences are ENHRY and SYGVKD. The V end was cut by 4 bases, the J end by 0 bases, with 12 bases between. The CDR3 loop spans 16 amino acids. DNA for the CDR3: TGTGCCATCAGTGGGGCCGACAGCCCAACTAATGAAAAACTGTTTTTT. Translating it yields CAISGADSPTNEKLFF.

The J gene is TRBJ2-3, the V gene TRBV7-6; 13 bases map to TRBD2. The V segment lost 5 bases and the J segment 4 bases; nucleotides outside the gene matches: 12. Germline loops: CDR1 SGHVS, CDR2 FNYEAQ. The CDR3 is 18 amino acids. The CDR3 loop reads CASSPTSGGALGADTQYF. The CDR3 region has the DNA TGTGCCAGCAGCCCAACTAGCGGGGGGGCACTTGGGGCAGATACGCAGTATTTT.

The chain recombines TRBV6-5 with TRBJ2-2; TRBD2 agrees at 10 bases. The CDR3 totals 16 residues. CDR1 is MNHEY, CDR2 SVGAGI, per germline. V shed 0 bases and J 3 bases; nucleotides not matched to a gene: 1. CDR3 in amino acids: CASSYSGTSDTGELFF. The CDR3, as DNA: TGTGCCAGCAGTTACTCGGGGACTAGCGACACCGGGGAGCTGTTTTTT.

The rearrangement links TRBV5-6 to TRBJ2-1, with 10 positions matching TRBD2. The germline CDR1 and CDR2 sequences are SGHDT and YYEEEE. The V segment lost 1 base and the J segment 13 bases; nucleotides outside the gene matches: 8. The CDR3 covers 14 residues. The CDR3 loop reads CASSLRSGGAVQFF. CDR3 coding DNA: TGTGCCAGCAGCTTGCGAAGCGGGGGGGCCGTTCAGTTCTTC.

This chain uses TRBV29-1 with TRBJ1-4; D is ambiguous. CDR3 length: 12 residues. CDR1 SQVTM and CDR2 ANQGSEA come from the germline V gene. V was trimmed by 4 bases and J by 4 bases, leaving 7 bases between them. The CDR3 DNA reads as TGCAGCGTTGTAGATTATAATGAAAAACTGTTTTTT. Amino acid sequence: CSVVDYNEKLFF. Full variable domain (rest looked up from reference TRBV29-1 and TRBJ1-4): SAVISQKPSRDICQRGTSLTIQCQVDSQVTMMFWYRQQPGQSLTLIATANQGSEATYESGFVIDKFPISRPNLTFSTLTVSNMSPEDSSIYLCSVVDYNEKLFFGSGTQLSVL.

This rearrangement joins TRBV7-9 to TRBJ2-7, with 12 bases that match TRBD1. The CDR3 spans 14 residues. V was pared by 5 bases and J by 7 bases, with 6 bases of the junction left unmatched. Germline assignment: CDR1 SEHNR and CDR2 FQNEAQ (reference sequence). DNA for the CDR3: TGTGCCAGCAGCCAAAAGGGACAGGGGGCTGAGCAGTACTTC. Its protein product is CASSQKGQGAEQYF.

The V gene is TRBV9, the J gene TRBJ2-5; no firm D call. V lost 0 bases and J 5 bases, leaving 8 bases between the germline ends. CDR3 length equals 13 residues. Germline assignment: CDR1 SGDLS and CDR2 YYNGEE. This chain's CDR3 is CASSVGLRETQYF. The CDR3 DNA sequence: TGTGCCAGCAGCGTAGGACTCCGGGAGACCCAGTACTTC.

The chain combines TRBV5-4 with TRBJ2-2, with D possibly matching TRBD2 (5 bases). CDR3 length equals 14 residues. Germline-derived CDR1 and CDR2 are SGHNT and YYREEE (reference sequence). Trimming shortened V by 9 bases and J by 3 bases, and 15 bases separated the two germline ends. The CDR3 DNA reads TGTGCCATCCCAGACTGGACTGACACCGGGGAGCTGTTTTTT. This gives the protein CAIPDWTDTGELFF.

The V and J genes are TRBV19 and TRBJ2-2; D gene uncertain. V lost 1 base to trimming and J lost 0 bases, with 6 bases between them. Germline CDR1 reads LNHDA; CDR2 reads SQIVND (reference sequence). This CDR3 comprises 15 residues. This CDR3 is CASSIARPNTGELFF. The CDR3 nucleotides are TGTGCCAGTAGTATAGCCCGTCCGAACACCGGGGAGCTGTTTTTT.

The V call is TRBV4-2, the J call TRBJ2-1; TRBD1 matches at 8 bases. Unmatched junction bases numbered 9, after V lost 1 base and J lost 7 bases. Germline V gene lookup returns CDR1 LGHNA and CDR2 YNFKEQ. This CDR3 comprises 16 residues. CDR3 region: CASSQGGTGGGNEQFF. CDR3 bases: TGTGCCAGCAGCCAAGGCGGCACAGGGGGAGGAAATGAGCAGTTCTTC.

The rearrangement uses TRBV24-1 and TRBJ1-2; 9 nucleotides agree with TRBD1. Germline lookup yields CDR1 KGHDR and CDR2 SFDVKD. Germline trimming cut 4 bases from V and 4 bases from J; bases unmatched to any gene: 15. The CDR3 sequence is 18 residues long. The CDR3 loop is CATSDVRGPGQGLYGYTF. CDR3 nucleotides: TGTGCCACCAGTGACGTAAGGGGGCCGGGACAGGGTCTCTATGGCTACACCTTC.

The chain recombines TRBV7-9 with TRBJ1-2; 8 nucleotides line up with TRBD1. V lost 6 bases to trimming and J lost 5 bases; unmatched junction nucleotides: 14. The CDR3 has 16 amino acids. Per germline, CDR1 SEHNR and CDR2 FQNEAQ (reference sequence). The CDR3 here is CASRSGTGRPEYGYTF. The CDR3 nucleotides read TGTGCCAGCAGATCCGGGACAGGAAGACCAGAATATGGCTACACCTTC.

The chain combines TRBV20-1 with TRBJ1-2, with D perhaps TRBD1 (6 bases). Per the germline V gene, CDR1 is DFQATT and CDR2 is SNEGSKA (reference sequence). Trimming removed 6 bases at V and 8 bases at J, with 13 bases between. The CDR3 is made up of 11 amino acids. CDR3 protein: CSARDTPGYTF. The CDR3 bases are TGCAGTGCACGGGACACCCCCGGCTACACCTTC.

The chain uses TRBV7-2 and TRBJ1-2; possible D gene TRBD1, 6 bases. CDR3 length: 15 residues. CDR1 and CDR2 from the germline V gene are SGHTA and FQGNSA. Between the trimmed V and J ends, which lost 5 bases and 1 base, there was a span of 14 bases. The CDR3 here is CASSPTRRGNYGYTF. The CDR3 coding sequence is TGTGCCAGCAGCCCAACTCGCAGGGGTAACTATGGCTACACCTTC.

The V and J genes are TRBV2 and TRBJ1-2; TRBD1 aligns across 11 bases. V shed 7 bases, J shed 8 bases, and the junction held 9 bases outside the gene matches. Germline loops: CDR1 SNHLY, CDR2 FYNNEI. This CDR3 is 14 amino acids long. CDR3 loop: CASTAPGQGGGYTF. DNA for the CDR3: TGTGCCAGCACCGCCCCGGGACAGGGGGGGGGCTACACCTTC.

The rearrangement joins TRBV7-8 to TRBJ2-7, with TRBD2 as a possible D gene (7 bases). The germline V and J ends were trimmed by 1 base and 3 bases, with 13 bases remaining between them. Germline CDR1 and CDR2: SGHVS and FQNEAQ. The CDR3 is made up of 15 amino acids. CDR3 nucleotide sequence: TGTGCCAGCAGCTTAGTTTCGGGGGGCGGCTACGAGCAGTACTTC. Protein: CASSLVSGGGYEQYF.

J is TRBJ2-1 and V is TRBV7-9, with D possibly TRBD1 on 5 matching bases. This CDR3 is 15 amino acids long. The V end lost 5 bases, the J end lost 8 bases, and 19 bases lay between the germline ends. Looked up from germline, CDR1 is SEHNR and CDR2 is FQNEAQ (reference sequence). The CDR3 loop is CASSPLTWGVDEQFF. CDR3 in DNA: TGTGCCAGCAGCCCCCTCACCTGGGGCGTCGATGAGCAGTTCTTC.

This clone has more than one count but fewer than ten. This rearrangement joins TRBV28 to TRBJ1-6; D gene unclear. V lost 7 bases to trimming and J lost 5 bases, with 18 bases between them. The germline CDR1 and CDR2 sequences are MDHEN and SYDVKM. The CDR3 loop spans 16 amino acids. CDR3 sequence reads: CASNSPSGRNNSPLHF. The CDR3 DNA reads as TGTGCCAGCAATTCCCCAAGCGGGAGAAATAATTCACCCCTCCACTTT.

The J gene is TRBJ2-5, the V gene TRBV7-2, with 8 nucleotides matching TRBD2. The CDR3 length is 13 residues. Trimming at V came to 8 bases and at J to 2 bases, leaving 4 bases not matched to a gene. Per the germline V gene, CDR1 is SGHTA and CDR2 is FQGNSA. The CDR3 DNA follows: TGTGCCAGCCTCGGGAGGGGACAAGAGACCCAGTACTTC. This sequence encodes CASLGRGQETQYF.

V and J are TRBV11-3 and TRBJ1-3; TRBD1 agrees at 11 bases. After removal of 3 bases from V and 2 bases from J, the junction contained 3 bases not matched to a gene. This CDR3 is built from 16 residues. Germline CDR1 and CDR2: SGHNT and YENEEA. CDR3 DNA: TGTGCCAGCAGCTTCCGGGACAGGGGGGCTGGAAACACCATATATTTT. Translating gives CASSFRDRGAGNTIYF. Combining the CDR3 with reference TRBV11-3 and TRBJ1-3 gives the whole variable domain EAGVVQSPRYKIIEKKQPVAFWCNPISGHNTLYWYLQNLGQGPELLIRYENEEAVDDSQLPKDRFSAERLKGVDSTLKIQPAELGDSAVYLCASSFRDRGAGNTIYFGEGSWLTVV.

V usage is TRBV15 and J usage is TRBJ2-2; D gene uncertain. V dropped 5 bases and J dropped 4 bases, with 14 bases sitting between them. This CDR3 has 15 amino acids. Germline V CDR1 and CDR2: LNHNV, YYDKDF (reference sequence). This CDR3 is CATSARWQITGELFF. CDR3 in DNA: TGTGCCACCAGCGCCCGATGGCAGATCACCGGGGAGCTGTTTTTT.

The chain recombines TRBV18 with TRBJ1-1; no definite D call. Germline V lookup: CDR1 KGHSH, CDR2 LQKENI. Trimming stripped 5 bases from V and 2 bases from J, with 3 bases between. The CDR3 consists of 11 residues. CDR3 coding DNA: TGTGCCAGCTCAACTAACACTGAAGCTTTCTTT. Its translation: CASSTNTEAFF. Supplemented by reference TRBV18 and TRBJ1-1, the full variable domain reads NAGVMQNPRHLVRRRGQEARLRCSPMKGHSHVYWYRQLPEEGLKFMVYLQKENIIDESGMPKERFSAEFPKEGPSILRIQQVVRGDSAAYFCASSTNTEAFFGQGTRLTVV.

A note on this clone: Germline and junction disagree at one end, which may indicate a read error. This sequence joins TRBV3-1 (or the pseudogene TRBV3-2) and TRBJ2-1; D possibly corresponds to TRBD1 (5 bases). The germline gives CDR1 LGHDT, CDR2 YNNKEL (reference sequence). The length of the CDR3 is 12 residues. The CDR3 here is CASSQGFETVLF. The CDR3 DNA follows: TGTGCCAGCAGCCAAGGATTCGAGACAGTTCTCTTC.

The genes are TRBV9 and TRBJ1-5, with 12 positions matching TRBD1. This CDR3 comprises 18 residues. The V segment lost 3 bases and the J segment 3 bases; nucleotides outside the gene matches: 10. Germline V CDR1 and CDR2: SGDLS, YYNGEE. The CDR3 loop is CASSGGQGATVANQPQHF. In nucleotides, the CDR3 is TGTGCCAGCAGCGGGGGACAGGGGGCGACGGTAGCCAATCAGCCCCAGCATTTT.

This rearrangement joins TRBV6-5 to TRBJ1-2; TRBD1 matches 8 bases. This CDR3 has 15 residues. V shed 1 base, J shed 6 bases, and the junction held 7 bases outside the gene matches. Germline CDR1 reads MNHEY; CDR2 reads SVGAGI. The chain's CDR3 is CASSYLGTGTDGYTF. As DNA, the CDR3 is TGTGCCAGCAGTTACTTGGGGACAGGCACGGATGGCTACACCTTC.

This clone was picked up one time. The chain joins TRBV19 to TRBJ2-6, with a possible D match to TRBD2 (6 bases). The CDR3 sequence is 19 residues long. Germline V gene sequence: CDR1 LNHDA, CDR2 SQIVND (reference sequence). V was cut by 4 bases and J by 0 bases, with 19 bases left in between. The CDR3, as DNA: TGTGCCAGTAGTACCCCGGGGGAAGATCGGGGCTCTGGGGCCAACGTCCTGACTTTC. Amino acids: CASSTPGEDRGSGANVLTF.

This chain links TRBV5-1 with TRBJ1-2, with TRBD1 matching over 8 bases. The length of the CDR3 is 13 residues. J gave up 4 bases and V 4 bases, and 3 bases lay outside the gene matches. Germline V gives CDR1 SGHRS, CDR2 YFSETQ. The CDR3 coding sequence is TGCGCCAGCAGCGTGACAGGGGTCTATGGCTACACCTTC. Translation: CASSVTGVYGYTF.